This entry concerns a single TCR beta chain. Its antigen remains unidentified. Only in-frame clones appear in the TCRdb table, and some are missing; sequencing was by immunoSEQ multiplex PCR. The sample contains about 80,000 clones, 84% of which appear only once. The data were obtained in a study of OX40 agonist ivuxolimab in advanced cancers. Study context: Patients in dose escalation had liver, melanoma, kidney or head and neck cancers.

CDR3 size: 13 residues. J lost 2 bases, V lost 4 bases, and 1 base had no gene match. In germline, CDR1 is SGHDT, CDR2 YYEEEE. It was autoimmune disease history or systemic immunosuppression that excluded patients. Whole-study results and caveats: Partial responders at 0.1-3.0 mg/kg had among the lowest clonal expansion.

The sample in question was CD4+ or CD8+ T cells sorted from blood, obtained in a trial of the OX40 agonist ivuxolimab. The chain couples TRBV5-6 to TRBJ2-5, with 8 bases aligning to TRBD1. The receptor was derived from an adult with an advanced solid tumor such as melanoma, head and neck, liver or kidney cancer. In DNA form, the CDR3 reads TGTGCCAGCAGCAGGACAGGGCAAGAGACCCAGTACTTC. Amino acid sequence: CASSRTGQETQYF.